This T cell receptor beta chain was captured by sequencing in a study of cytomegalovirus exposure and HLA in healthy donors (TCRdb year 2017). For context, the study as a whole: According to an earlier analysis of a few hundred of the donors, about 179 million T cells yielded 117 million unique TCR beta sequences and 276 Gb of sequence data. Alongside the repertoire data, information on donor age, sex, ethnicity and CMV serostatus was compiled. HLA typing covered class I and class II loci at four-digit resolution. Every discovery cohort repertoire had been produced on one sequencing platform. In an earlier analysis of 587 of the donors, high-throughput TCR beta sequencing was used to judge whether each TCR beta V gene segment behaved as functional or pseudogenic. On average, 235,054 unique TCR beta nucleotide sequences were sequenced per donor among 398 genotyped donors of the cohort, with roughly 18% of those sequences being non-productive. The study aimed to test whether cataloging public T cell receptors could reveal signatures of past pathogen exposure. Because of strong linkage in the cohort, roughly five DR-DQ haplotypes were treated as single units for association and clustering. A later analysis re-examined previously published TCR beta repertoires from hundreds of donors and added high-resolution HLA genotyping to investigate patterns of TCR occurrence. In a later genetic analysis, genome-wide SNP genotypes for about three fifths of the roughly 670 donors were used, and that subset was treated as a discovery cohort. In addition to the first cohort of hundreds of subjects, a separate validation cohort of over 90 different subjects was used. About 310 gigabases of sequencing data and approximately 84 million unique TCR sequences were included in an early release covering about 620 HLA-typed donors. The later analysis used no new phenotypic data to find candidate immune exposures, relying instead on TCR beta sequences and their occurrence across donors. Among the approximately 420 genotyped donors, around 81% belonged to the genetic ancestry cluster associated with self-reported Caucasian donors. The study combined high-throughput TCR immunosequencing, statistical association of individual TCRs with disease status, and machine learning to predict cytomegalovirus infection status. Typing coverage differed by locus: A, B, C, DRB1 and DQB1 were typed in roughly 629-630 donors, DQA1 in roughly 510, DPA1 in approximately 600, and DPB1 in 400 to 490. Using immunosequencing, the study profiled T cell repertoires from 640 or so subjects and related those repertoires to cytomegalovirus serostatus.

This clone appeared a few times. The target of this receptor is not known. Base qualities are not at hand, and no much larger clone is one base apart. The cohort comprised under 700 healthy bone marrow donors. At the time of sampling, every cohort member was nominally healthy, though immune exposures that went unrecorded were likely present. The donor tested CMV seronegative and was one of the 352 seronegative cohort members. Every donor gave a peripheral blood sample, and the peripheral blood mononuclear cells from that sample were used for TCR beta sequencing. The Qiagen DNeasy Blood Extraction Kit was used to extract genomic DNA from the blood cell samples. Receptor amplification or capture employed the immunoSEQ multiplex PCR assay. The multiplex PCR relied on a mix of 60 forward primers for TCR Vbeta segments and 13 reverse primers for TCR Jbeta segments. The CDR3 region of rearranged TCR beta genes was amplified from genomic DNA by a multiplex PCR assay. The Illumina HiSeq System was used to sequence the amplified TCR beta libraries as 87-base-pair reads. Under the source paper's analysis protocol: A later analysis tallied roughly 78 million unique TCR beta chains across the 550 to 850 repertoires, and 10 million to 11 million of those chains were shared by two or more donors. Raw reads were error-corrected and collapsed into unique sequences by a nearest-neighbor algorithm in which closely related sequences were merged to remove PCR and sequencing errors. To assign V, D and J gene segments, CDR3 sequences were aligned to IMGT reference sequences. For a sequence to be retained, a match of at least six nucleotides to both a V gene segment and a J gene segment was required. Rearrangements were classified as productive when the CDR3 lacked stop codons and remained in frame with V and J, and all other rearrangements were classified as non-productive. CDR3 was defined by IMGT convention, running from the second conserved V-encoded cysteine to the conserved J-encoded phenylalanine. In an earlier analysis of 550 to 650 of the donors, sequences lacking an unambiguous match to a single V gene segment were excluded. An earlier analysis of a few hundred of the donors classified V segments as functional when productive rearrangements were above 56.7% and as segregating when the standard deviation between donors was above 5%. A statistical classification framework was developed to diagnose cytomegalovirus status using the catalog of TCR beta chain sequences. In a later analysis, V and J genes were assigned by comparing TCR nucleotide sequences against IMGT/GENE-DB human TR gene sequences. In a later analysis, CDR3 sequences and most-parsimonious VDJ recombination scenarios were assigned using the TCRdist pipeline. In a later analysis, each TCR beta chain was defined by its CDR3 amino acid sequence together with its V-gene family, and reads without a unique V-gene family were excluded. In a later analysis, 450 to 600 highly shared, low-generation-probability nucleotide sequences were removed to address suspected cross-contamination and a sequencing artifact. In a later analysis, a clonal expansion index was calculated for each public chain from normalized within-repertoire ranks of inferred template counts. A later analysis computed generation probabilities with a VDJ recombination model fitted to out-of-frame rearrangements, and checked the results against IGoR. In a later analysis, TCR-TCR, TCR-HLA and TCR-CMV co-occurrence was scored with hypergeometric tests, and a repertoire-size bias correction was applied to TCR pairs. In a later analysis, false discovery rates were estimated by permuting HLA or CMV assignments 20 times. In a later analysis, co-occurring TCRs were grouped using DBSCAN, and TCRdist sequence similarity was added for clustering within HLA-allele-positive subsets. Co-occurrence clustering excluded repertoires with fewer than 30,000 or more than 120,000 public chains, plus five with anomalous nucleotide sharing. TCRdb mirrors the immuneACCESS table, restricted to in-frame sequences. Some clones are absent from its copies; in checked studies, under half trace to an unresolved V gene, and the reason for the others is unknown. The DNA was the basis for D and trimming; V, J and clone size are from that table. This sample comprises tens of thousands of clones, roughly 83% of them detected only once. Together, the top ten hold more than 3.5% of the sample.

V is trimmed back by 4 bases and J by 3 bases, and the junction contains 7 bases that no gene match accounts for. The germline V gene gives CDR1 as MNHNS and CDR2 as SASEGT. Including the terminal cysteine and phenylalanine, the CDR3 comprises 15 residues. The DNA shown is the 45-base CDR3, in frame from base 1. What the research found in general, with its limitations: In this cohort, only TCR beta chains were sequenced, and detectable features were limited by the absence of alpha or paired-chain data. Assigning TCR associations to individual alleles was difficult when HLA alleles, especially DR and DQ, strongly co-occurred. A later genetic analysis reported fewer N-insertions in productive TCRs among donors in an Asian-associated ancestry cluster than the roughly 700-donor mean. In a later genetic analysis, a missense DCLRE1C variant was associated with V-gene and J-gene trimming of TCR beta chains, and the association was replicated in an independent cohort. A later analysis found that TCR association rates varied across HLA loci, with DRB1 alleles showing the most associated TCRs and HLA-C alleles the fewest. Because the 87-base-pair reads could not distinguish some IMGT-functional V segments, including TRBV6-2 and TRBV6-3, those segments were excluded. HLA typing was unavailable for some donors at each locus, so association tests used only the typed subset. According to a later analysis, parvovirus B19, influenza, CMV and Epstein-Barr virus appeared linked to several top co-occurrence clusters. In a later analysis, HLA-associated TCR beta chains were found to be more clonally expanded and to have lower generation probabilities than equally common non-associated chains. Over 15 rarely observed V segments, including chromosome 9 orphons, were excluded from the earlier analysis of about 600 of the donors because counts were too low. In an earlier analysis of some 550 of the donors, most TCR beta V segments were observed in productive rearrangements about 90% or about 30% of the time, broadly matching IMGT annotations. A later analysis found that most CMV-associated TCR beta chains appeared HLA-restricted, with HLA associations seemingly driven largely by CMV exposure. Correlated functional status among segregating V segments might be attributable to linkage disequilibrium, but an unknown experimental factor could not be ruled out. A cluster of highly shared sequence variants was judged likely to represent a technical artifact of the sequencing pipeline. According to the authors, the approach could potentially be generalized to other disease states and immunological phenotypes. The classifier was reported to diagnose cytomegalovirus status with high specificity and sensitivity in both the original cohort and the validation cohort. A further reported finding was that TCR beta sequences accurately predicted the HLA-A and HLA-B alleles for most subjects in the first cohort. Most TCR sequences were seen in very few donors, while some public TCRs were found in many individuals. Presence/absence analyses assumed roughly uniform sequencing depth across donors, an assumption that may not hold. A few of the identified cytomegalovirus-associated TCR beta chains were confirmed in vitro to be specific for cytomegalovirus antigens. In a later analysis, around 17,000 TCR beta sequences were associated with specific HLA alleles at a false discovery rate of 0.05. For the cohort, immune exposure information was limited to CMV serostatus. In the study, 150 to 200 TCR beta chains were listed as associated with cytomegalovirus.

This receptor chain uses TRBV6-1 and TRBJ1-1; TRBD1 agrees with 8 junctional bases. The TCR sequence derives from a man aged 25-40 years in good health and CMV-seronegative. The sample consisted of PBMCs. The CDR3 reads CASSVYRGGYTEAFF. The nucleotide sequence is given as TGTGCCAGCAGTGTCTACAGGGGGGGTTACACTGAAGCTTTCTTT.